The text below deals with one T cell receptor (beta chain). Trimming took 5 bases from V and 8 from J, leaving 15 bases between them. The CDR3 extends over 13 amino acids. Germline V gene sequence: CDR1 MNHEY, CDR2 SMNVEV (reference sequence). Random hexamers were used to reverse transcribe an amount of roughly 0.45 to 1 ug RNA. An immunoSEQ multiplex PCR generated amplified TCR beta CDR3 products spanning 54 Vbeta and 13 Jbeta. TCRdb redid the calling of the immunoSEQ multiplex PCR reads with MiXCR, one entry per CDR3 protein. The data hold approximately 130,000 distinct CDR3 sequences, with roughly 92% observed a single time. This sample was taken from a study of CD8 T cells in Susac syndrome.

The chain has TRBV27 and TRBJ1-2; D possibly corresponds to TRBD1 (5 bases). The sample was CD4+ T cells from PBMCs. This TCR was sampled from a human donor in good health. DNA for the CDR3: TGTGCCAGCAGTCCTACCAGACAGAGGGGCTACACCTTC. This sequence encodes CASSPTRQRGYTF.